The clone carrying this T cell receptor (beta chain) has at least ten counts. The sample comes from a study of CD8+CD57+ T cells in acquired aplastic anemia. With 4 bases removed from V and 14 bases from J, the gap between germline ends came to 12 bases. Germline lookup yields CDR1 DFQATT and CDR2 SNEGSKA (reference sequence). The CDR3 has 11 residues. Profiling that covered TCR beta VDJ and CDR3 relied on genomic DNA as its template. TCRdb recomputed calls from the reads with MiXCR, one row per CDR3 protein. Of a few hundred thousand distinct CDR3 sequences listed, 55% to 75% are singletons. The sequenced sample consisted of sorted CD4+, CD8+, or CD8+CD57+ T cells (not recorded which) from PBMCs. V and J are TRBV20-1 and TRBJ1-6; D gene uncertain. The clonotype comes from a human donor in good health, serving as a control. The CDR3 nucleotides are TGCAGTGCTACCCGGGCCGGGTCCCTCCACTTT. It yields the protein CSATRAGSLHF.